The entry below gives a single TCR beta chain sequence along with its context. The V end was cut by 3 bases, the J end by 7 bases, with 11 bases between. This CDR3 region has 14 residues. Per the germline V gene, CDR1 is SGHRS and CDR2 is YFSETQ. Under the authors' procedure: For nucleated cells, counts were estimated from reference gene primer amplification. The repertoire was sequenced with immunoSEQ multiplex PCR; TCRdb's copy has only in-frame clones and lacks some. Clone size and the V and J calls come from that table; the DNA yielded D and trimming. The data hold about 140,000 clones, with 70% to 80% observed a single time. These data are taken from a study of blood T cell repertoires in COVID-19. Background on the study: The cDNA or gDNA used as material had been derived from T cells, B-cell-depleted T cells, or PBMCs.

Sequencing was performed on peripheral blood. The genes are TRBV5-1 and TRBJ1-6; possibly TRBD1 for D (5 bases). The receptor was isolated from a woman of 80 years or more with active or convalescent COVID-19. DNA for the CDR3: TGCGCCAGCAGCTGGACACTGGTAAATTCACCCCTCCACTTT. The encoded protein is CASSWTLVNSPLHF.